The 10 T cell receptor beta chains given below trace back to one sample, sequenced in a study of T cell repertoires in cytomegalovirus infection. TCRdb redid the calling of the reads with MiXCR, one entry per CDR3 protein. The repertoire has around 770,000 distinct CDR3 sequences, about 29% of them found once; the top ten carry around 13%. Their specific antigens are unknown. Sequences were derived from cultured CD8+ T cells from PBMCs, sampled from culture after CMV antigen stimulation. The receptor set was obtained from a human donor in good health (CMV status not recorded). Some clones in this sample may be carry-over from other donors' samples.

This clonotype was counted ten times or more. The chain recombines TRBV7-8 with TRBJ2-3; D remains ambiguous. Germline CDR1 and CDR2: SGHVS and FQNEAQ. V gave up 3 bases and J gave up 4 bases, with 5 bases separating them. The CDR3 totals 12 residues. This CDR3 reads CASSFWPDTQYF. The CDR3 DNA reads as TGTGCCAGCAGCTTTTGGCCAGATACGCAGTATTTT. The full variable domain, rest sourced from reference TRBV7-8 and TRBJ2-3, is GAGVSQSPRYKVAKRGQDVALRCDPISGHVSLFWYQQALGQGPEFLTYFQNEAQLDKSGLPSDRFFAERPEGSVSTLKIQRTQQEDSAVYLCASSFWPDTQYFGPGTRLTVL.

The rearrangement joins TRBV14 to TRBJ2-1, with 7 bases lining up with TRBD2. Losses at the gene ends were 0 bases for V and 0 bases for J; bases not matched to a gene: 5. This CDR3 is 17 amino acids long. CDR1 and CDR2 from the germline V gene are SGHDN and FVKESK. This CDR3 reads CASSQEWRGSSYNEQFF. The CDR3 DNA is TGTGCCAGCAGCCAAGAATGGCGGGGGAGCTCCTACAATGAGCAGTTCTTC.

The chain couples TRBV5-1 to TRBJ1-1; possible D gene TRBD1, 6 bases. The V gene lost 4 bases and the J gene lost 1 base, with 23 bases spanning the gap. This CDR3 has 18 amino acids. CDR1 and CDR2 (germline): SGHRS, YFSETQ. The CDR3: CASSKPHTPGTTNTEAFF. The CDR3 DNA is TGCGCCAGCAGCAAGCCCCATACCCCCGGGACAACGAACACTGAAGCTTTCTTT.

This chain connects TRBV2 to TRBJ1-1; D unresolved. The CDR3 totals 14 residues. Trimming took 1 base from V and 6 from J, leaving 12 bases between them. The germline V gene encodes CDR1 SNHLY and CDR2 FYNNEI. The CDR3 DNA is TGTGCCAGCAGTGAAGGACTTCGGCGCGCTGAAGCTTTCTTT. It yields the protein CASSEGLRRAEAFF.

This clonotype was detected many times. In DNA, the CDR3 is TGTGCCAGCAGCCAGACGGGTTACACCGGGGAGCTGTTTTTT. Protein sequence: CASSQTGYTGELFF. This chain joins TRBV7-6 and TRBJ2-2; D unresolved. Germline CDR1 and CDR2: SGHVS and FNYEAQ. The CDR3 sequence is 14 residues long. The V end lost 5 bases, the J end lost 3 bases, and 10 bases lay between the germline ends.

This clonotype was recorded at least ten times. The genes are TRBV28 and TRBJ2-3; D is possibly TRBD2 (5 bases). Trimming took 1 base from V and 0 from J, leaving 20 bases between them. The germline V gene encodes CDR1 MDHEN and CDR2 SYDVKM. The CDR3 spans 19 residues. The CDR3 here is CASSLLVAGGGGSTDTQYF. The CDR3 DNA reads TGTGCCAGCAGTTTATTGGTGGCAGGAGGAGGTGGCAGCACAGATACGCAGTATTTT.

This clonotype is medium-sized in the sample. The chain has TRBV7-6 and TRBJ2-6, with a tentative D call TRBD2 (5 bases). Germline values: CDR1 SGHVS, CDR2 FNYEAQ. The germline V and J ends were trimmed by 0 bases and 0 bases, with 9 bases remaining between them. The CDR3 is 17 residues long. The CDR3 nucleotides read TGTGCCAGCAGCTTAGCGCCGGGGAGCTCTGGGGCCAACGTCCTGACTTTC. Protein sequence: CASSLAPGSSGANVLTF.

This clonotype was picked up a small number of times. The CDR3 reads CASSFIRIPTSTDTQYF. The DNA of the CDR3 is TGTGCCAGCAGTTTCATCCGGATACCTACTAGCACAGATACGCAGTATTTT. J is TRBJ2-3 and V is TRBV28; unclear D gene. This CDR3 contains 17 residues. CDR1 is MDHEN, CDR2 SYDVKM, per germline. Deletions cut 3 bases from V and 0 bases from J, with 16 bases between.

The CDR3 here is CASSLHYQETQYF. CDR3 nucleotides: TGTGCCAGCAGCTTACATTACCAAGAGACCCAGTACTTC. This chain joins TRBV7-9 and TRBJ2-5; D is ambiguous. Germline loops: CDR1 SEHNR, CDR2 FQNEAQ (reference sequence). V dropped 2 bases and J dropped 0 bases, with 4 bases sitting between them. The CDR3 is made up of 13 amino acids.

The table lists this clonotype with a count of one. The rearrangement joins TRBV2 to TRBJ2-5; D is tentatively TRBD1 or TRBD2 (5 bases each). V gave up 1 base and J gave up 5 bases, with 8 bases separating them. Looked up from germline, CDR1 is SNHLY and CDR2 is FYNNEI. This CDR3 is 13 amino acids long. The CDR3 DNA follows: TGTGCCAGCAGTGAAGGCAGGGAGGAGACCCAGTACTTC. Protein sequence: CASSEGREETQYF.